A single sample gave rise to the 29 T cell receptor beta chains below, sequenced in a study of blood T cell repertoires in COVID-19. Clones were sequenced by immunoSEQ multiplex PCR, and TCRdb holds only the in-frame ones, with some missing. The sample has roughly 380,000 clones, about nine tenths seen once. The sample consisted of peripheral blood. These receptors all come from a woman in her thirties or forties with COVID-19, enrolled during active disease.

V and J are TRBV6-5 and TRBJ1-2, with TRBD1 identical over 8 bases. From germline, CDR1 is MNHEY and CDR2 SVGAGI. This CDR3 comprises 13 residues. V gave up 4 bases and J gave up 12 bases; unmatched junction bases: 10. CDR3 protein: CASSSGTGPSHTF. The CDR3 DNA is TGTGCCAGCAGTTCCGGGACAGGCCCGTCTCACACCTTC.

Here the CDR3 reads CASSPRGFNEKLFF. As DNA, the CDR3 is TGCGCCAGCAGCCCCCGAGGGTTTAATGAAAAACTGTTTTTT. J is TRBJ1-4 and V is TRBV4-3; D gene unclear. The CDR3 covers 14 residues. CDR1 and CDR2 (germline): LGHNA, YSLEER. V was trimmed by 4 bases and J by 4 bases, leaving 10 bases between them.

The CDR3 spells CASSSTGTVYGYTF. The CDR3 DNA is TGTGCCAGCAGTTCTACCGGGACAGTCTATGGCTACACCTTC. This sequence joins TRBV27 and TRBJ1-2, with TRBD1 matching over 7 bases. CDR3 length equals 14 residues. Germline V lookup: CDR1 MNHEY, CDR2 SMNVEV (reference sequence). J gave up 4 bases and V 4 bases, and 6 bases lay outside the gene matches.

V gene TRBV5-8 combines with J gene TRBJ1-5; no clear D gene. The CDR3 totals 10 residues. The germline V and J ends were trimmed by 4 bases and 11 bases, with 7 bases remaining between them. Germline-derived CDR1 and CDR2 are SGHTS and YDEGEE. CDR3 coding DNA: TGTGCCAGCAGCCTTCCGTCCCAGCATTTT. Translated: CASSLPSQHF. The full variable domain, rest sourced from reference TRBV5-8 and TRBJ1-5, is EAGVTQSPTHLIKTRGQQATLRCSPISGHTSVYWYQQALGLGLQFLLWYDEGEERNRGNFPPRFSGRQFPNYSSELNVNALELEDSALYLCASSLPSQHFGDGTRLSIL.

The chain combines TRBV19 with TRBJ2-1, with 13 bases aligning to TRBD2. CDR3 length equals 17 residues. CDR1 is LNHDA, CDR2 SQIVND, per germline (reference sequence). Unmatched junction bases numbered 12, after V lost 7 bases and J lost 6 bases. Here the CDR3 reads CASTQTSGRSYGNEQFF. DNA for the CDR3: TGTGCCAGTACCCAGACTAGCGGGAGGAGTTACGGCAATGAGCAGTTCTTC.

This rearrangement joins TRBV6-5 to TRBJ1-6, with a possible D match to TRBD1 (5 bases). Germline loops: CDR1 MNHEY, CDR2 SVGAGI. V was cut by 6 bases and J by 7 bases, with 13 bases left in between. CDR3 length: 14 amino acids. The CDR3 bases are TGTGCCAGCAGAAGGGAAGGGGCAAATTCACCCCTCCACTTT. Translation: CASRREGANSPLHF.

The V gene is TRBV18, the J gene TRBJ1-1; 9 bases agree with TRBD1. The V and J ends lost 3 bases and 1 base, in that order; junction bases with no gene match: 3. CDR3 length equals 15 residues. Per the germline V gene, CDR1 is KGHSH and CDR2 is LQKENI. The CDR3 bases are TGTGCCAGCTCACCGTCGGACAGGGGGAACACTGAAGCTTTCTTT. It codes for CASSPSDRGNTEAFF.

Here the CDR3 DNA reads TGTGCCACCAGCAGAGAGGGCAGGGGGGAGGAGACCCAGTACTTC. Translated: CATSREGRGEETQYF. The rearrangement uses TRBV15 and TRBJ2-5; TRBD1 is a possible D gene (7 bases). The CDR3 is 15 residues long. V shed 0 bases and J shed 5 bases, with 13 bases lying between them. Germline lookup yields CDR1 LNHNV and CDR2 YYDKDF (reference sequence).

This rearrangement joins TRBV7-3 to TRBJ1-6; possible D gene TRBD1, 5 bases. Per germline, CDR1 SGHTA and CDR2 FQGTGA. Between the trimmed V and J ends, which lost 5 bases and 7 bases, there was a span of 21 bases. This CDR3 is 17 amino acids long. The CDR3 here is CASSREGRAFRNSPLHF. CDR3 bases: TGTGCCAGCAGCCGGGAGGGCAGGGCCTTTCGGAATTCACCCCTCCACTTT.

This chain joins TRBV27 and TRBJ1-6; 7 bases fit TRBD1. The trim removed 7 bases at V and 7 bases at J, leaving 4 bases unmatched. CDR1 is MNHEY, CDR2 SMNVEV, per germline (reference sequence). The CDR3 is made up of 13 amino acids. The CDR3 spells CASNTGANSPLHF. As DNA, the CDR3 is TGTGCCAGCAATACAGGGGCCAATTCACCCCTCCACTTT.

The V call is TRBV5-4, the J call TRBJ1-4; TRBD1 aligns across 8 bases. The CDR3 has 16 residues. Unmatched junction bases numbered 5, after V lost 4 bases and J lost 0 bases. Germline V lookup: CDR1 SGHNT, CDR2 YYREEE (reference sequence). The CDR3 region is CASSVGQAPTNEKLFF. The CDR3 region has the DNA TGTGCCAGCAGCGTGGGACAGGCACCAACTAATGAAAAACTGTTTTTT. The full variable domain, with the rest looked up from reference TRBV5-4 and TRBJ1-4, is ETGVTQSPTHLIKTRGQQVTLRCSSQSGHNTVSWYQQALGQGPQFIFQYYREEENGRGNFPPRFSGLQFPNYSSELNVNALELDDSALYLCASSVGQAPTNEKLFFGSGTQLSVL.

The V call is TRBV6-5, the J call TRBJ2-1, with 8 nucleotides matching TRBD1. Germline-derived CDR1 and CDR2 are MNHEY and SVGAGI. V lost 10 bases, J lost 4 bases, and 3 bases stayed unmatched. The CDR3 runs 12 residues. CDR3 nucleotides: TGTGCCACCTGGGACAGGTACAATGAGCAGTTCTTC. Translating gives CATWDRYNEQFF.

This chain joins TRBV27 and TRBJ2-2, with TRBD2 matching over 15 bases. The germline gives CDR1 MNHEY, CDR2 SMNVEV (reference sequence). J gave up 4 bases and V 4 bases, and 7 bases lay outside the gene matches. This CDR3 is built from 18 residues. CDR3 sequence reads: CASSSRTSGRAITGELFF. The DNA of the CDR3 is TGTGCCAGCAGTTCCCGGACTAGCGGGAGGGCCATCACCGGGGAGCTGTTTTTT.

This sequence joins TRBV27 and TRBJ1-2; D is perhaps TRBD1 (5 bases). Germline V CDR1 and CDR2: MNHEY, SMNVEV (reference sequence). Deletions cut 2 bases from V and 3 bases from J, with 16 bases between. The CDR3 runs 16 residues. This CDR3 reads CASSLAGGSEYYGYTF. Written as DNA, the CDR3 is TGTGCCAGCAGTTTAGCCGGGGGGTCTGAGTACTATGGCTACACCTTC.

As DNA, the CDR3 is TGTGCCAGCAGTTCGGGAAGTAGCTCTGGAAACACCATATATTTT. Protein: CASSSGSSSGNTIYF. The chain couples TRBV28 to TRBJ1-3; D ambiguous. Between the trimmed V and J ends, which lost 4 bases and 0 bases, there was a span of 10 bases. Germline V gene sequence: CDR1 MDHEN, CDR2 SYDVKM. CDR3 length equals 15 residues.

The V and J genes are TRBV16 and TRBJ1-2; D unclear. Looked up from germline, CDR1 is KGHSY and CDR2 is FQNENV. The V gene lost 2 bases and the J gene lost 0 bases, with 10 bases spanning the gap. The CDR3 runs 15 residues. The DNA for the CDR3 is TGTGCCAGCAGCCAAGTTGTCAGCGCTAACTATGGCTACACCTTC. Translated: CASSQVVSANYGYTF. The full variable domain, completed using reference TRBV16 and TRBJ1-2, is GEEVAQTPKHLVRGEGQKAKLYCAPIKGHSYVFWYQQVLKNEFKFLISFQNENVFDETGMPKERFSAKCLPNSPCSLEIQATKLEDSAVYFCASSQVVSANYGYTFGSGTRLTVV.

The chain carries TRBV7-8 and TRBJ2-5; 9 nucleotides align to TRBD2. Trimming cost V 5 bases and J 4 bases; bases outside gene matches: 20. CDR3 length: 19 residues. Looked up from germline, CDR1 is SGHVS and CDR2 is FQNEAQ. This CDR3 is CASSPRGREGPLASETQYF. CDR3 DNA: TGTGCCAGCAGCCCTAGAGGGCGGGAGGGCCCCTTGGCATCAGAGACCCAGTACTTC.

The rearrangement links TRBV4-3 to TRBJ2-5, with 9 positions matching TRBD2. Germline V CDR1 and CDR2: LGHNA, YSLEER. The CDR3 has 18 amino acids. With V trimmed by 1 base and J by 6 bases, 15 bases remained unmatched. CDR3 coding DNA: TGCGCCAGCAGCCAAGGAGATAGCGGGAGCGCAGGGGAGAAGACCCAGTACTTC. Translation gives CASSQGDSGSAGEKTQYF.

The V and J genes are TRBV7-3 and TRBJ1-2; TRBD1 might be the D (5 bases). Germline V gene lookup returns CDR1 SGHTA and CDR2 FQGTGA. Trimming took off 4 bases at V and 8 bases at J, with 14 bases between the two ends. This CDR3 region has 13 residues. CDR3 DNA: TGTGCCAGCAGCTGGCAGGCGGGGGAGGGCTACACCTTC. As protein: CASSWQAGEGYTF.

The V and J genes are TRBV28 and TRBJ2-1; a possible D gene is TRBD2 (6 bases). Trimming removed 2 bases from V and 5 bases from J, with 13 bases in between. Looked up from germline, CDR1 is MDHEN and CDR2 is SYDVKM. This CDR3 region has 15 residues. The CDR3 DNA is TGTGCCAGCAGTTTAAGGGGAGGCGGGAACAATGAGCAGTTCTTC. Translated: CASSLRGGGNNEQFF.

This clone was observed a few times. This chain uses TRBV27 with TRBJ1-5, with unresolved D. The ends were cut back, 5 bases at V and 2 bases at J, with 19 bases in the middle. The germline gives CDR1 MNHEY, CDR2 SMNVEV (reference sequence). The CDR3 contains 17 residues. The CDR3 DNA is TGTGCCAGCAGTCGCGCGGGCGGCGGTGGGGGCAATCAGCCCCAGCATTTT. It specifies CASSRAGGGGGNQPQHF.

The chain employs TRBV7-2 and TRBJ2-7; the D gene is possibly TRBD2 (6 bases). CDR3 size: 16 residues. The germline V gene has CDR1 SGHTA and CDR2 FQGNSA. Trimming cost V 1 base and J 2 bases, with 15 bases left between them. The chain's CDR3 is CASSLVSGGSTYEQYF. CDR3 nucleotides: TGTGCCAGCAGCTTAGTGTCCGGGGGTTCTACCTACGAGCAGTACTTC.

The chain carries TRBV4-3 and TRBJ2-5, with 11 bases that match TRBD1. The ends lost 0 bases at V and 7 bases at J; junction bases unmatched: 1. This CDR3 is 14 amino acids long. The germline CDR1 and CDR2 sequences are LGHNA and YSLEER. CDR3 protein: CASSQEGTGGTQYF. The CDR3 nucleotides read TGCGCCAGCAGCCAAGAGGGGACAGGGGGGACCCAGTACTTC.

This clone was counted a single time. The gene calls are TRBV7-9 and TRBJ2-5, with 9 positions matching TRBD2. V lost 0 bases to trimming and J lost 6 bases; unmatched junction nucleotides: 5. The CDR3 extends over 15 amino acids. Germline loops: CDR1 SEHNR, CDR2 FQNEAQ (reference sequence). This CDR3 reads CASSLASGSIKTQYF. In nucleotides, the CDR3 is TGTGCCAGCAGCTTAGCTAGCGGGAGTATTAAGACCCAGTACTTC.

The chain joins TRBV5-8 to TRBJ1-4; the D is unclear. Trimming took off 2 bases at V and 7 bases at J, with 12 bases between the two ends. CDR1 SGHTS and CDR2 YDEGEE come from the germline V gene. CDR3 length: 14 residues. CDR3 sequence (DNA): TGTGCCAGCAGCTTACGGGGAAAGGGTGAAAAACTGTTTTTT. It specifies CASSLRGKGEKLFF. Using reference TRBV5-8 and TRBJ1-4 for the parts outside the CDR3, the full variable domain is EAGVTQSPTHLIKTRGQQATLRCSPISGHTSVYWYQQALGLGLQFLLWYDEGEERNRGNFPPRFSGRQFPNYSSELNVNALELEDSALYLCASSLRGKGEKLFFGSGTQLSVL.

This clone was recorded once. The CDR3, as DNA: TGTGCCAGCAGTGAACGACAGGGTGATCAGCCCCAGCATTTT. It is translated as CASSERQGDQPQHF. The chain is built from TRBV2 and TRBJ1-5; 7 bases map to TRBD1. J lost 5 bases, V lost 2 bases, and 3 bases had no gene match. This CDR3 is 14 amino acids long. The germline V gene has CDR1 SNHLY and CDR2 FYNNEI.

This rearrangement joins TRBV28 to TRBJ1-5; TRBD1 agrees at 7 bases. The CDR3 spans 15 residues. Germline values: CDR1 MDHEN, CDR2 SYDVKM. V was pared by 2 bases and J by 0 bases, with 1 base of the junction left unmatched. CDR3 DNA: TGTGCCAGCAGTTTAACAGGGGTTAGCAATCAGCCCCAGCATTTT. Translating gives CASSLTGVSNQPQHF.

V usage is TRBV29-1 and J usage is TRBJ1-2; 8 bases are shared with TRBD1. This CDR3 comprises 13 residues. Germline assignment: CDR1 SQVTM and CDR2 ANQGSEA. J lost 4 bases, V lost 5 bases, and 6 bases had no gene match. DNA for the CDR3: TGCAGCGTTACCCTGGGACAGGTCTATGGCTACACCTTC. As protein: CSVTLGQVYGYTF.

This chain uses TRBV7-8 with TRBJ1-2, with 9 bases matching TRBD1. Germline V gives CDR1 SGHVS, CDR2 FQNEAQ. CDR3 length: 13 amino acids. The V gene end was trimmed by 2 bases and the J gene end by 6 bases; junction bases not matched to a gene: 1. The CDR3 here is CASSLRDRDGYTF. CDR3 in DNA: TGTGCCAGCAGCTTACGGGACAGGGATGGCTACACCTTC.